A selection of T cell receptor beta chains follows, all from one sample in a study of shared clonotypes between healthy human individuals. Assay used: immunoSEQ multiplex PCR; TCRdb lists only in-frame clones, some missing. The sample shows about 2 million clones, 85% to 95% of them seen only once. The sample taken for sequencing was naive CD8+ T cells sorted from blood. The receptors derive from a man aged 18 to 29 in good health. CDR3s include the opening cysteine and the closing phenylalanine or tryptophan. D genes are given only for firm matches. The size of a clone is reported for some rows only, either as once, few or many, or as a class for expanded clones.

CDR3aa | CDR3nt | v_gene | abundance | j_gene | d_gene
CSVEGGGRLYEQYF | TGCAGCGTTGAGGGCGGGGGGAGACTCTACGAGCAGTACTTC | TRBV29-1 | - | TRBJ2-7 | TRBD2
CASSVAISGNEQFF | TGTGCCAGCAGCGTAGCTATATCGGGAAATGAGCAGTTCTTC | TRBV9 | - | TRBJ2-1 | -
CAISDNRGRDEQYF | TGTGCCATCAGTGACAACAGGGGGCGCGACGAGCAGTACTTC | TRBV10-3 | - | TRBJ2-7 | TRBD1
CASSLRTGVETQYF | TGTGCCAGCAGCTTACGGACAGGGGTAGAGACCCAGTACTTC | TRBV13 | - | TRBJ2-5 | TRBD1
CASSPGSSYEQYF | TGTGCCAGCAGTCCAGGCAGCTCCTACGAGCAGTACTTC | TRBV21-1 | - | TRBJ2-7 | -
CASSFPKGLAGGFTDTQYF | TGTGCCAGCAGCTTTCCGAAGGGACTAGCGGGAGGGTTCACAGATACGCAGTATTTT | TRBV7-9 | - | TRBJ2-3 | TRBD2
CAISVAGETYNEQFF | TGTGCCATCAGTGTAGCGGGAGAAACCTACAATGAGCAGTTCTTC | TRBV10-3 | - | TRBJ2-1 | TRBD2
CASSRDRQETQYF | TGTGCCAGCAGCAGGGACAGGCAAGAGACCCAGTACTTC | TRBV28 | - | TRBJ2-5 | TRBD1
CASQSGARNTEAFF | TGTGCCAGTCAGTCAGGGGCCAGGAACACTGAAGCTTTCTTT | TRBV6-5 | - | TRBJ1-1 | -
CASRSFRGLPYNEQFF | TGCGCCAGCAGGTCATTTAGGGGCTTGCCCTACAATGAGCAGTTCTTC | TRBV5-1 | - | TRBJ2-1 | -
CASSLGTGAEQYF | TGTGCCAGCAGCTTAGGGACAGGGGCCGAGCAGTACTTC | TRBV7-2 | few | TRBJ2-7 | TRBD1
CASSLNDRAGYTF | TGTGCCAGCAGCTTAAATGACAGGGCTGGCTACACCTTC | TRBV7-2 | - | TRBJ1-2 | TRBD1
CASSLRGWNGYTF | TGTGCCAGCAGCTTGCGGGGGTGGAATGGCTACACCTTC | TRBV11-2 | - | TRBJ1-2 | -
CASSTSGGDTDTQYF | TGTGCCAGCTCAACTAGCGGGGGGGACACAGATACGCAGTATTTT | TRBV18 | once | TRBJ2-3 | TRBD2
CASSGGDDGYTF | TGTGCCAGCAGCGGAGGGGACGATGGCTACACCTTC | TRBV9 | - | TRBJ1-2 | -
CASSLVGEQYF | TGTGCCAGCAGCTTAGTAGGGGAGCAGTACTTC | TRBV7-9 | - | TRBJ2-7 | -
CAFLSPNEQFF | TGTGCCTTCCTCAGTCCCAATGAGCAGTTCTTC | TRBV30 | - | TRBJ2-1 | -
CASSDEGRRSYGYTF | TGTGCCAGCAGTGATGAGGGCAGGAGATCCTATGGCTACACCTTC | TRBV6-1 | - | TRBJ1-2 | -
CASSFDRNTEAFF | TGCGCCAGCAGCTTTGACAGGAACACTGAAGCTTTCTTT | TRBV4-3 | - | TRBJ1-1 | -
CASSPGRRTSAGTDTQYF | TGTGCCAGCAGCCCTGGAAGAAGGACTAGCGCCGGCACAGATACGCAGTATTTT | TRBV9 | - | TRBJ2-3 | TRBD2
CASSQDQYYEQYF | TGTGCCAGCAGCCAAGACCAATACTACGAGCAGTACTTC | TRBV14 | once | TRBJ2-7 | -
CSALDSYEQCF | TGCAGTGCTCTCGACTCATACGAGCAGTGCTTC | TRBV20-1 | - | TRBJ2-7 | -
CASSIGSGSGGELFF | TGTGCCAGTAGTATAGGTTCGGGGTCGGGCGGGGAGCTGTTTTTT | TRBV19 | - | TRBJ2-2 | -
CATLLGLGDYNEQFF | TGTGCCACCCTGTTAGGTCTAGGGGATTACAATGAGCAGTTCTTC | TRBV10-3 | - | TRBJ2-1 | -
CSVSGQVETQYF | TGCAGCGTTTCGGGACAGGTAGAGACCCAGTACTTC | TRBV29-1 | few | TRBJ2-5 | TRBD1
CAWSKGSNYEQYF | TGTGCCTGGAGTAAGGGGTCCAATTACGAGCAGTACTTC | TRBV30 | - | TRBJ2-7 | -
CATWDGELFF | TGTGCCACCTGGGACGGGGAGCTGTTTTTT | TRBV19 | - | TRBJ2-2 | -
CASSTDLAGEGETQYF | TGTGCCAGTAGTACTGACCTAGCGGGAGAAGGAGAGACCCAGTACTTC | TRBV19 | few | TRBJ2-5 | TRBD2
CASSQQLAGLSYNEQFF | TGCGCCAGCAGCCAACAACTAGCGGGATTATCCTACAATGAGCAGTTCTTC | TRBV4-3 | once | TRBJ2-1 | TRBD2
CASSLGQDQTQYF | TGTGCCAGCAGCTTAGGACAGGACCAGACCCAGTACTTC | TRBV7-9 | - | TRBJ2-5 | -
CATGPDSPYEQYF | TGTGCCACCGGGCCAGACTCCCCCTACGAGCAGTACTTC | TRBV7-9 | - | TRBJ2-7 | -
CASSQDFQGGEQYF | TGCGCCAGCAGCCAAGATTTTCAAGGGGGCGAGCAGTACTTC | TRBV4-3 | - | TRBJ2-7 | -
CASSFPLAGGSTDTQYF | TGTGCCAGCAGTTTTCCCCTAGCGGGGGGGAGCACAGATACGCAGTATTTT | TRBV28 | - | TRBJ2-3 | TRBD2
CASSFLQGVHEQYF | TGTGCCAGCAGCTTTCTACAGGGGGTGCACGAGCAGTACTTC | TRBV7-2 | - | TRBJ2-7 | TRBD1
CASSLQWDGNSPLHF | TGTGCCAGCAGCTTACAGTGGGATGGTAATTCACCCCTCCACTTT | TRBV7-6 | - | TRBJ1-6 | -
CASSQGNLDYQETQYF | TGTGCCAGCAGCCAAGGGAATCTGGACTACCAAGAGACCCAGTACTTC | TRBV4-2 | - | TRBJ2-5 | -
CASSRRRSSYEQYF | TGTGCCAGTAGTAGACGGAGGAGCTCCTACGAGCAGTACTTC | TRBV19 | - | TRBJ2-7 | -
CASSSLGGEQYF | TGCGCCAGCAGTTCGCTGGGGGGCGAGCAGTACTTC | TRBV10-1 | - | TRBJ2-7 | -
CASSEYRGVDTDTQYF | TGTGCCAGCAGTGAATATAGGGGCGTAGACACAGATACGCAGTATTTT | TRBV25-1 | - | TRBJ2-3 | -
CASSFVPSGRKETQYF | TGTGCCAGCAGCTTCGTACCTAGCGGGCGGAAAGAGACCCAGTACTTC | TRBV5-8 | - | TRBJ2-5 | TRBD2
CASSLAGLSYNEQFF | TGTGCCAGCAGCTTAGCGGGGCTCTCCTACAATGAGCAGTTCTTC | TRBV7-9 | many | TRBJ2-1 | -
CASFNRARGTEAFF | TGTGCCTCCTTTAACAGGGCGCGAGGCACTGAAGCTTTCTTT | TRBV7-9 | - | TRBJ1-1 | -
CSVEDPLGRDIQYF | TGCAGCGTTGAAGATCCACTGGGAAGGGACATTCAGTACTTC | TRBV29-1 | - | TRBJ2-4 | -
CASSLRQSEKLFF | TGTGCCAGCAGCCTCCGACAGAGTGAAAAACTGTTTTTT | TRBV7-9 | once | TRBJ1-4 | -
CAWSDLVGEGGQAFF | TGTGCCTGGAGTGACCTAGTCGGGGAGGGAGGGCAAGCTTTCTTT | TRBV30 | - | TRBJ1-1 | -
CASSSASEMIQPQHF | TGTGCCAGCAGCTCCGCAAGTGAGATGATTCAGCCCCAGCATTTT | TRBV7-8 | - | TRBJ1-5 | -
CASSDPDTEAFF | TGCGCCAGCAGTGACCCGGACACTGAAGCTTTCTTT | TRBV10-1 | - | TRBJ1-1 | -
CASSYSSRGQDGYTF | TGTGCCAGCAGTTACTCTTCCAGGGGGCAGGATGGCTACACCTTC | TRBV6-5 | - | TRBJ1-2 | TRBD1
CAIRGGETNYEQYF | TGTGCCATCCGGGGAGGGGAAACCAACTACGAGCAGTACTTC | TRBV10-3 | - | TRBJ2-7 | TRBD2
CASSLRSSMGDGEQYF | TGTGCCAGCAGCTTAAGGTCTTCTATGGGGGATGGCGAGCAGTACTTC | TRBV13 | - | TRBJ2-7 | -
CASSLSWGQGFYGYTF | TGCGCCAGCAGCCTATCTTGGGGACAGGGGTTCTATGGCTACACCTTC | TRBV5-1 | - | TRBJ1-2 | TRBD1
CASSLVASGSHTGELFF | TGTGCCAGCAGCTTAGTTGCTAGCGGGAGTCACACCGGGGAGCTGTTTTTT | TRBV7-8 | - | TRBJ2-2 | TRBD2